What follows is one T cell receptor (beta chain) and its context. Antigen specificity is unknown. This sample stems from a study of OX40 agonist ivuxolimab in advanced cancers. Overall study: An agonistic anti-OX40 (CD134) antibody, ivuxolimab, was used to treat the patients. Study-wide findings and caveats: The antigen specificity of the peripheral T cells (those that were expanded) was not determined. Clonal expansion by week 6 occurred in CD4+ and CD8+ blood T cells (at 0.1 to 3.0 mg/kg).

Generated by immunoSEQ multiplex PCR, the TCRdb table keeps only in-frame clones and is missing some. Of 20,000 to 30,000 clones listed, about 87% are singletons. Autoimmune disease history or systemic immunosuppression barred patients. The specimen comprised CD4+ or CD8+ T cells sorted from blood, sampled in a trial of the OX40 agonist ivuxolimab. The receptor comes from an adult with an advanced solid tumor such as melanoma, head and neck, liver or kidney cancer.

The DNA for the CDR3 is TGTGCCAGCAGTTTCCGGGCGACTAACTATGGCTACACCTTC. Translation: CASSFRATNYGYTF. The rearrangement joins TRBV27 to TRBJ1-2; D remains ambiguous. This CDR3 contains 14 residues. From germline, CDR1 is MNHEY and CDR2 SMNVEV (reference sequence). V was shortened by 3 bases and J by 0 bases, with 8 bases between the two germline ends.